The 23 T cell receptor beta chains reported below all come from one sample, sequenced in a study of identical twins. Using its own MiXCR run on the 5' RACE reads, TCRdb lists one record per CDR3 protein. The sample records some 900,000 distinct CDR3 sequences, 9% to 15% being singletons. Separately, the same data were catalogued under a study of yellow fever vaccine responses in identical twins.

Sequenced material: PBMCs. The receptors stem from a woman under 30 in good health.

Comment on this clonotype: Mismatch with germline at one junction end may stem from a read error. The chain has TRBV13 and TRBJ2-1, with a tentative D call TRBD2 (5 bases). The CDR3 extends over 11 amino acids. Looked up from germline, CDR1 is PRHDT and CDR2 is FYEKMQ (reference sequence). CDR3 DNA sequence: TGTGCCAGCAGCTTAGCCGGACTCCTCGTCTTC. Translated, it gives CASSLAGLLVF.

Only a few counts were recorded for this clonotype. V and J are TRBV6-2 or TRBV6-3 and TRBJ1-5; a possible D gene is TRBD1 (5 bases). This CDR3 has 15 amino acids. The germline V gene has CDR1 MNHEY and CDR2 SVGEGT. V was cut by 5 bases and J by 5 bases, with 16 bases left in between. This CDR3 reads CASSPRGGRYQPQHF. The CDR3 DNA is TGTGCCAGCAGTCCCCGGGGGGGTAGATATCAGCCCCAGCATTTT.

This chain joins TRBV12-3 or TRBV12-4 and TRBJ2-1; D possibly corresponds to TRBD1 (6 bases). Trimming took off 7 bases at V and 9 bases at J, with 19 bases between the two ends. The CDR3 has 14 residues. The CDR3: CASIQGRAVFEQFF. CDR3 DNA: TGTGCCAGCATCCAGGGGAGAGCTGTTTTTGAGCAGTTCTTC.

This clonotype appeared a few times. This chain uses TRBV3-1 with TRBJ2-2; D might be TRBD2 (5 bases). The germline CDR1 and CDR2 sequences are LGHDT and YNNKEL (reference sequence). Trimming shortened V by 0 bases and J by 7 bases, and 9 bases separated the two germline ends. The CDR3 is 14 amino acids. CDR3: CASSQDGGYGELFF. CDR3 DNA sequence: TGTGCCAGCAGCCAAGATGGCGGGTACGGGGAGCTGTTTTTT.

The V and J genes are TRBV6-5 and TRBJ2-7; D not resolved. The V gene lost 4 bases and the J gene lost 2 bases, with 9 bases spanning the gap. The germline CDR1 and CDR2 sequences are MNHEY and SVGAGI. The CDR3 sequence is 13 residues long. The CDR3: CASSSLLTYEQYF. The CDR3 nucleotides read TGTGCCAGCAGTTCCTTATTAACCTACGAGCAGTACTTC.

V is TRBV24-1 and J is TRBJ2-2, with TRBD2 identical over 8 bases. CDR1 and CDR2 from the germline V gene are KGHDR and SFDVKD. J was trimmed by 2 bases and V by 6 bases; bases with no gene match: 4. The CDR3 consists of 15 residues. The CDR3 reads CATSPGGTNTGELFF. For the CDR3, the DNA is TGTGCCACCAGTCCGGGAGGGACTAACACCGGGGAGCTGTTTTTT.

The chain combines TRBV5-1 with TRBJ2-2; unclear D gene. CDR3 size: 16 residues. V lost 0 bases and J lost 2, with 11 bases in between. Per germline, CDR1 SGHRS and CDR2 YFSETQ. Written as DNA, the CDR3 is TGCGCCAGCAGCTTGGGCACGAACGCTAACACCGGGGAGCTGTTTTTT. As protein: CASSLGTNANTGELFF.

This clonotype was found a few times. The chain links TRBV7-2 to TRBJ2-7; 10 bases line up with TRBD2. CDR1 and CDR2 (germline): SGHTA, FQGNSA. CDR3 size: 17 residues. J gave up 3 bases and V 5 bases, and 13 bases lay outside the gene matches. The DNA of the CDR3 is TGTGCCAGCAGCCGGGCGCCCACGACTAGCGGGCACTACGAGCAGTACTTC. This sequence encodes CASSRAPTTSGHYEQYF.

V and J are TRBV7-9 and TRBJ2-1; 9 bases are shared with TRBD1. V shed 5 bases, J shed 3 bases, and the junction held 8 bases outside the gene matches. Germline V gene sequence: CDR1 SEHNR, CDR2 FQNEAQ (reference sequence). The CDR3 totals 16 residues. Here the CDR3 DNA reads TGTGCCAGCAGCCCGGGACAGGGACAGTTCTACAATGAGCAGTTCTTC. Translated, it gives CASSPGQGQFYNEQFF. The full variable domain, its missing parts supplied by reference TRBV7-9 and TRBJ2-1, is DTGVSQNPRHKITKRGQNVTFRCDPISEHNRLYWYRQTLGQGPEFLTYFQNEAQLEKSRLLSDRFSAERPKGSFSTLEIQRTEQGDSAMYLCASSPGQGQFYNEQFFGPGTRLTVL.

The rearrangement joins TRBV20-1 to TRBJ1-6; D is undetermined. Germline V gene lookup returns CDR1 DFQATT and CDR2 SNEGSKA (reference sequence). The ends were cut back, 4 bases at V and 0 bases at J, with 10 bases in the middle. This CDR3 region has 15 residues. The CDR3 DNA sequence: TGCAGTGCTAAACAGCGCCACTCCTATAATTCACCCCTCCACTTT. This gives the protein CSAKQRHSYNSPLHF.

The chain combines TRBV10-3 with TRBJ1-1, with 9 bases identical to TRBD1. Germline values: CDR1 ENHRY, CDR2 SYGVKD. This CDR3 contains 15 residues. Trimming took 3 bases from V and 4 from J; bases not matched to a gene: 6. The DNA for the CDR3 is TGTGCCATCAGTGAAACACAGGGGGCGGGCACTGAAGCTTTCTTT. It translates to CAISETQGAGTEAFF.

This clonotype was seen ten or more times. This sequence joins TRBV3-1 and TRBJ2-7, with D perhaps TRBD1 (6 bases). This CDR3 has 13 residues. V lost 1 base and J lost 8, with 12 bases in between. Germline V lookup: CDR1 LGHDT, CDR2 YNNKEL (reference sequence). The CDR3 here is CASSQGLQGQQYV. DNA of the CDR3: TGTGCCAGCAGCCAAGGTTTGCAGGGGCAGCAGTACGTC.

This clonotype was counted a few times. This sequence joins TRBV12-3 or TRBV12-4 and TRBJ2-3; TRBD2 matches at 10 bases. This CDR3 region has 16 residues. Trimming removed 6 bases from V and 2 bases from J; junction bases left unmatched: 8. CDR3: CASSQSGGAVTDTQYF. DNA for the CDR3: TGTGCCAGCAGCCAAAGCGGGGGGGCCGTCACAGATACGCAGTATTTT.

V and J are TRBV7-7 and TRBJ2-1; D is undetermined. The germline V and J ends were trimmed by 5 bases and 2 bases, with 7 bases remaining between them. The CDR3 extends over 13 amino acids. The germline V gene encodes CDR1 SSHAT and CDR2 FNYEAQ (reference sequence). The CDR3 sequence: CASSRQTYNEQFF. The CDR3 bases are TGTGCCAGCAGCCGGCAGACCTACAATGAGCAGTTCTTC.

This clonotype was picked up a small number of times. This chain links TRBV5-1 with TRBJ2-5, with D perhaps being TRBD1 or TRBD2 (5 bases each). CDR3 length equals 16 residues. Germline lookup yields CDR1 SGHRS and CDR2 YFSETQ. V was clipped by 1 base and J by 1 base, with 14 bases between them. CDR3 protein: CASSLSGRQTQETQYF. The CDR3, as DNA: TGCGCCAGCAGCTTGTCGGGACGCCAGACCCAAGAGACCCAGTACTTC.

This clonotype showed up just a few times. The chain recombines TRBV9 with TRBJ2-3; 8 bases map to TRBD2. Germline V CDR1 and CDR2: SGDLS, YYNGEE. Trimming took 2 bases from V and 7 from J; bases not matched to a gene: 3. The CDR3 consists of 13 residues. As DNA, the CDR3 is TGTGCCAGCAGCGTGAGACTAGCGAATACGCAGTATTTT. Translated: CASSVRLANTQYF.

The chain joins TRBV7-9 to TRBJ2-7; D ambiguous. The CDR3 is made up of 12 amino acids. The V gene's germline CDR1 is SEHNR and CDR2 FQNEAQ (reference sequence). Trimming stripped 3 bases from V and 6 bases from J, with 9 bases between. The CDR3 nucleotides read TGTGCCAGCAGCTTTGCCGGAACCGAGCAGTACTTC. It yields the protein CASSFAGTEQYF.

This clonotype was picked up many times. V is TRBV12-3 or TRBV12-4 and J is TRBJ1-5; 7 nucleotides match TRBD1. J gave up 11 bases and V 5 bases, and 12 bases lay outside the gene matches. The CDR3 loop spans 14 amino acids. The CDR3, as DNA: TGTGCCAGCAGTCCCTCGGGAGGGGGCCTGGCCCAGCATTTT. This gives the protein CASSPSGGGLAQHF.

This clonotype has ten or more counts. DNA for the CDR3: TGTGCCAGCAGCTCGGGACAGGTTGGCTATGGCTACACCTTC. Translated: CASSSGQVGYGYTF. This rearrangement joins TRBV11-3 to TRBJ1-2, with 8 bases fitting TRBD1. The junction had 5 bases not matched to a gene; V was cut back by 4 bases and J by 4 bases. CDR1 is SGHNT, CDR2 YENEEA, per germline. The CDR3 is 14 residues long.

This clonotype was seen more than once but under ten times. This CDR3 reads CASSLLQGAEAFF. For the CDR3, the DNA is TGTGCCAGCAGTTTACTACAGGGCGCTGAAGCTTTCTTT. The rearrangement links TRBV28 to TRBJ1-1; maybe TRBD1 (6 bases). The CDR3 sequence is 13 residues long. Trimming shortened V by 2 bases and J by 6 bases, and 10 bases separated the two germline ends. The germline gives CDR1 MDHEN, CDR2 SYDVKM.

This clonotype has just a few counts. V and J are TRBV20-1 and TRBJ1-2; possible D gene TRBD1, 5 bases. The length of the CDR3 is 14 residues. The germline V and J ends were trimmed by 6 bases and 3 bases, with 17 bases remaining between them. The germline V gene has CDR1 DFQATT and CDR2 SNEGSKA (reference sequence). The CDR3 loop reads CSAPTEQVYYGYTF. CDR3 nucleotide sequence: TGCAGTGCCCCGACGGAACAGGTCTACTATGGCTACACCTTC.

This clonotype was detected only a few times. The rearrangement joins TRBV2 to TRBJ2-7; D may match TRBD1 or TRBD2 (6 bases each). Germline CDR1 and CDR2: SNHLY and FYNNEI. The CDR3 extends over 16 amino acids. V was clipped by 6 bases and J by 6 bases, with 24 bases between them. The CDR3: CASRPPWGAIITEQYF. CDR3 nucleotide sequence: TGTGCCAGCAGACCCCCTTGGGGGGCTATAATTACCGAGCAGTACTTC.

This clonotype has at least ten counts. The chain carries TRBV3-1 and TRBJ2-1; D not resolved. The CDR3 is made up of 13 amino acids. Germline CDR1 is LGHDT and CDR2 is YNNKEL (reference sequence). Trimming took off 1 base at V and 4 bases at J, with 5 bases between the two ends. CDR3 in DNA: TGTGCCAGCAGCCAAGTATCGTACAATGAGCAGTTCTTC. Residues: CASSQVSYNEQFF.